This T cell receptor (beta chain) emerged from a study of T cells in Graves' hyperthyroidism and ophthalmopathy. TCR beta CDR3 regions were amplified from RNA transcripts. The HTBI primer set was used in a first-round RT-PCR of the TCR CDR3. TCRdb reprocessed the multiplex PCR reads with MiXCR, giving one entry per CDR3 protein. The sample has hundreds of thousands of distinct CDR3 sequences, about 45% seen once. Concerning this clonotype itself: The germline gene is not matched at one end of the junction; a read error may be the cause.

The CDR3 runs to 16 residues. Germline V CDR1 and CDR2: SGHTA, FQGNSA. The chain carries TRBV7-2 and TRBJ1-2, with TRBD1 matching 8 bases. The material sequenced was peripheral blood or thyroid tissue (not recorded which). The receptor comes from an adult man with Graves' disease, either hyperthyroidism or ophthalmopathy (not recorded which). DNA of the CDR3: TGTGCCAGCAGCCCTACGAGGACAGGGTTCCACTATGGCTACATCTTC. Translating gives CASSPTRTGFHYGYIF. The full variable domain, with the rest looked up from reference TRBV7-2 and TRBJ1-2, is GAGVSQSPSNKVTEKGKDVELRCDPISGHTALYWYRQSLGQGLEFLIYFQGNSAPDKSGLPSDRFSAERTGGSVSTLTIQRTQQEDSAVYLCASSPTRTGFHYGYIFGSGTRLTVV.